The clone carrying this TCR beta chain was observed a handful of times. As yet, its antigen is unknown. One end of the junction fails to match germline, which may point to a read error. The authors amplified TCR beta CDR3 regions, and they did so from RNA transcripts for repertoire sequencing. First-round RT-PCR used HTBI primers; second-round multiplex PCR followed. TCRdb reanalysed the multiplex PCR reads using MiXCR and keeps one entry per CDR3 protein. The table includes over a million distinct CDR3 sequences, 35% to 40% detected once. The sample comes from a study of Graves' ophthalmopathy and Graves' hyperthyroidism. Study as a whole: Where ophthalmopathy was absent within 18 months of follow-up, hyperthyroidism was stable.

Regarding the study as a whole: Blood shared most expanded thyroid clonotypes above 0.001 frequency.

The CDR3 length is 12 residues. This receptor was identified in an adult man with Graves' hyperthyroidism. The sequenced material came from peripheral blood or thyroid tissue (not recorded which). V is TRBV12-3 or TRBV12-4 and J is TRBJ2-7, with D unresolved. The CDR3 here is CASSPYSINISF. DNA for the CDR3: TGTGCCAGCAGTCCATATAGCATAAACATCTCATTC.